The present entry profiles one T cell receptor beta chain with its context. Its antigen remains unknown. V dropped 2 bases and J dropped 4; count of bases not matched to a gene: 5. This CDR3 contains 16 residues. TCRdb analysed the 5' RACE reads with MiXCR anew, one entry per CDR3 protein. The top ten clones hold around 3.3% of a sample with about 190,000 distinct CDR3 sequences, more than 9% of them seen once. This entry belongs to a study of T-cell memory formation after mild COVID-19. Study-wide findings and caveats: Chiefly within CM and EM were the contracting CD4+ clones; CD8+ ones were within EMRA. Pre-infection memory carried some responding clones, suggesting that cross-reactive memory joined.

This TCR was recovered from a man aged 18 to 30 who had mild COVID-19 (a few samples of this study predate the infection). Cell type and time point are not known. The J gene is TRBJ1-3, the V gene TRBV12-3 or TRBV12-4, with 10 bases identical to TRBD1. Sequencing was performed on PBMCs or a T cell subset sorted from them (not recorded which). In DNA, the CDR3 is TGTGCCAGCAGTTTACTGGGACAGGGGACGGGAAACACCATATATTTT. Translated: CASSLLGQGTGNTIYF.